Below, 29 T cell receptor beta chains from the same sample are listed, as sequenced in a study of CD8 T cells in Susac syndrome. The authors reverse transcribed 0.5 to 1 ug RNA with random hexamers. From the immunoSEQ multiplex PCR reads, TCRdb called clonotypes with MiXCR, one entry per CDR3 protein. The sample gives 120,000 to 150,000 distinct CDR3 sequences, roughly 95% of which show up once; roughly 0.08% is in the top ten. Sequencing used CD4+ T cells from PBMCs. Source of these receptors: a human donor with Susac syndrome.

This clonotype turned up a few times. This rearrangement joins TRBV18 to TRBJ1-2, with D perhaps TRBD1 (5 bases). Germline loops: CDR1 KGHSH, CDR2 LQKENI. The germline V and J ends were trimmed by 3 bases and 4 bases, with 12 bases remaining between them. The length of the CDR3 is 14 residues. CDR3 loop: CASSPRPGPYGYTF. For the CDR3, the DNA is TGTGCCAGCTCACCTAGACCAGGGCCCTATGGCTACACCTTC.

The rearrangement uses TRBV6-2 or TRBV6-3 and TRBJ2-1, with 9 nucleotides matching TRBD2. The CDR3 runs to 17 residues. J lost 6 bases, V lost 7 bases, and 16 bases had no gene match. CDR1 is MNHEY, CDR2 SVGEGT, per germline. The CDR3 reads CASTERIAGVHFNEQFF. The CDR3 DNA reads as TGTGCCAGCACAGAAAGGATAGCGGGGGTCCACTTCAATGAGCAGTTCTTC.

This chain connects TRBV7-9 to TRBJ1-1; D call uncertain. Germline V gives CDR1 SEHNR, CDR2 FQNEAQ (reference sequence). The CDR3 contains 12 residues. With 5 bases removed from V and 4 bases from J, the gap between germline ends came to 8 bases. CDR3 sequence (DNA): TGTGCCAGCAGCCCCGTTTCCACTGAAGCTTTCTTT. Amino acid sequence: CASSPVSTEAFF.

The CDR3 protein is CATSRASLADLAKNIQYF. The CDR3 nucleotides are TGTGCCACCAGCCGCGCGTCACTAGCGGATTTAGCCAAAAACATTCAGTACTTC. The rearrangement uses TRBV15 and TRBJ2-4; TRBD2 matches at 8 bases. The CDR3 length is 18 residues. V lost 5 bases to trimming and J lost 0 bases; unmatched junction nucleotides: 12. Germline CDR1 is LNHNV and CDR2 is YYDKDF (reference sequence).

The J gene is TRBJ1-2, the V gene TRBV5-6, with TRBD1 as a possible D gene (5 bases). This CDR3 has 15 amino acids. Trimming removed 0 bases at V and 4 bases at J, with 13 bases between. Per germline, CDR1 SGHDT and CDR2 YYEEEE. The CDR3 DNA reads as TGTGCCAGCAGCTTGGGTTCAGGGATCGTCTATGGCTACACCTTC. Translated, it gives CASSLGSGIVYGYTF.

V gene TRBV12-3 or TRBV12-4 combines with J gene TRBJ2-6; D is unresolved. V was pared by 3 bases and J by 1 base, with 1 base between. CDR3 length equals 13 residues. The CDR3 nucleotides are TGTGCCAGCAGTTTGTCTGGGGCCAACGTCCTGACTTTC. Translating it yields CASSLSGANVLTF.

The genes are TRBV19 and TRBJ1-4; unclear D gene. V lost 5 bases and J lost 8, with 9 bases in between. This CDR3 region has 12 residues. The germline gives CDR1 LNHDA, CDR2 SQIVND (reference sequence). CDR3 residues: CASSPSSEKLFF. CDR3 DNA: TGTGCCAGTAGTCCCTCTTCCGAAAAACTGTTTTTT.

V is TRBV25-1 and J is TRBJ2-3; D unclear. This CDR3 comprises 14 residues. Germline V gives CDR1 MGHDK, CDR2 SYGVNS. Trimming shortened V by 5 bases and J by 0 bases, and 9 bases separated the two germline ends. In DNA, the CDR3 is TGTGCCAGCAGTAGGGATTCTAGCACAGATACGCAGTATTTT. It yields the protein CASSRDSSTDTQYF.

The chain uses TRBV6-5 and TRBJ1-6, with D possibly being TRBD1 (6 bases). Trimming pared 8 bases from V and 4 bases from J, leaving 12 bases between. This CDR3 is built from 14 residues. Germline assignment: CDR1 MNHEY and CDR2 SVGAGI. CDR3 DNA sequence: TGTGCCAGCGGAGGGACACTGTATAATTCACCCCTCCACTTT. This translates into CASGGTLYNSPLHF.

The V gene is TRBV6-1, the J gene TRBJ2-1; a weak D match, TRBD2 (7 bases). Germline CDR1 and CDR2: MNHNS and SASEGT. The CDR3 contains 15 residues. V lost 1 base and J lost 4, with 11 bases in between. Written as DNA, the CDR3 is TGTGCCAGCAGTGAAGAAGGGGGGGGGTACAATGAGCAGTTCTTC. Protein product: CASSEEGGGYNEQFF.

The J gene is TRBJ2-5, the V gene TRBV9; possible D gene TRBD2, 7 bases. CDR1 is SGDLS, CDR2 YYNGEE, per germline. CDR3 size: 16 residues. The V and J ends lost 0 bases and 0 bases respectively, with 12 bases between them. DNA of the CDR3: TGTGCCAGCAGCGTAGAGGGGGGGCCGTACCAAGAGACCCAGTACTTC. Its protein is CASSVEGGPYQETQYF. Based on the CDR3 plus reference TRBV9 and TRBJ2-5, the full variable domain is DSGVTQTPKHLITATGQRVTLRCSPRSGDLSVYWYQQSLDQGLQFLIQYYNGEERAKGNILERFSAQQFPDLHSELNLSSLELGDSALYFCASSVEGGPYQETQYFGPGTRLLVL.

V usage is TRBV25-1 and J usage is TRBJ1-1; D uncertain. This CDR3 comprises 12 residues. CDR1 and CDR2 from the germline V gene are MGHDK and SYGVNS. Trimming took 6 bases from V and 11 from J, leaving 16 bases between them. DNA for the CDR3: TGTGCCAGCAGGGACTGGGCGGGCGCCGCTTTCTTT. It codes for CASRDWAGAAFF.

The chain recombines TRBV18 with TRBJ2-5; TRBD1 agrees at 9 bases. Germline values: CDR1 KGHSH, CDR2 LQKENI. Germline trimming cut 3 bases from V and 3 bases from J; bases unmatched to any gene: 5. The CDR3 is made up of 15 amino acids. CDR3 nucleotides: TGTGCCAGCTCACCTACGACAGGGGGGAAAGAGACCCAGTACTTC. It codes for CASSPTTGGKETQYF.

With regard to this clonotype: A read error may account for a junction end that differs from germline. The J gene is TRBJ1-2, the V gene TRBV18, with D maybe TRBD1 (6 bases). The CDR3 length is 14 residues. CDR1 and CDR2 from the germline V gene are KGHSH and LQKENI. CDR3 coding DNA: TGTGCCAGCTCACCACGGGGGCGCAACTACGGCTACACCTTC. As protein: CASSPRGRNYGYTF.

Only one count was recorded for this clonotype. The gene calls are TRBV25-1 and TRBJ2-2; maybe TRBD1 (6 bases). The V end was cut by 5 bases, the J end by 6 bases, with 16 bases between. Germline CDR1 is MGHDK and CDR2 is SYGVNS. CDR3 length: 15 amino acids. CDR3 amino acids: CASSRTQGVAGELFF. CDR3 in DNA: TGTGCCAGCAGTAGAACACAGGGAGTGGCCGGGGAGCTGTTTTTT.

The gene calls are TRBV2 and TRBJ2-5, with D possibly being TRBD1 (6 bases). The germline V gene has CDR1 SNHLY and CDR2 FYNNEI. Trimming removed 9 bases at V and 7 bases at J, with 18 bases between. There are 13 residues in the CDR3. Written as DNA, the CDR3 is TGTGCCAGTGCGTCCGACAGGCAGGCGACCCAGTACTTC. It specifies CASASDRQATQYF. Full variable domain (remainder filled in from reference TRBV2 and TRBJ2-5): EPEVTQTPSHQVTQMGQEVILRCVPISNHLYFYWYRQILGQKVEFLVSFYNNEISEKSEIFDDQFSVERPDGSNFTLKIRSTKLEDSAMYFCASASDRQATQYFGPGTRLLVL.

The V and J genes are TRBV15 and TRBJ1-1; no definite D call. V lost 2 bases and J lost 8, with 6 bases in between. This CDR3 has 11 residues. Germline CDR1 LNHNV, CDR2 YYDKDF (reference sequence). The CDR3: CATSRMSEAFF. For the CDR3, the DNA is TGTGCCACCAGCAGAATGAGCGAAGCTTTCTTT.

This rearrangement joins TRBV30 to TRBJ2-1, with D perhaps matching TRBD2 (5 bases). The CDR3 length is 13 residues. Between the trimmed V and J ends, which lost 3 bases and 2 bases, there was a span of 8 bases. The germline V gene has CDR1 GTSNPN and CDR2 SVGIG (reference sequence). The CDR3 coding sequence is TGTGCCTGGAGCAGCGGAACCTACAATGAGCAGTTCTTC. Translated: CAWSSGTYNEQFF.

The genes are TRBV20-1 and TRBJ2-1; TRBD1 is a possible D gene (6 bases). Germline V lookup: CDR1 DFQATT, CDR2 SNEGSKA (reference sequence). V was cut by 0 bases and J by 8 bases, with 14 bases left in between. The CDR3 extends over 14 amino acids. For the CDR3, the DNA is TGCAGTGCTAGAGAAAGACAGGCAGGGCATGAGCAGTTCTTC. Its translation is CSARERQAGHEQFF.

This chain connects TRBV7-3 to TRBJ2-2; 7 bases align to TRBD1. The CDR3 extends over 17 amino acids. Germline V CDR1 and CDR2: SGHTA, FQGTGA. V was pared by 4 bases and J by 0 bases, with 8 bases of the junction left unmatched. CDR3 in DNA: TGTGCCAGCAGCTCCTTCGCCGGGACAGCGAACACCGGGGAGCTGTTTTTT. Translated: CASSSFAGTANTGELFF.

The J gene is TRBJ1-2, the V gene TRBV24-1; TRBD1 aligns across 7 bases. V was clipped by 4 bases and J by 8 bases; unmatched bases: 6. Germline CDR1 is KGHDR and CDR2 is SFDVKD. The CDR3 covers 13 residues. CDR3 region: CATSDGGQRGYTF. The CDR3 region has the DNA TGTGCCACCAGTGACGGGGGACAGAGGGGCTACACCTTC.

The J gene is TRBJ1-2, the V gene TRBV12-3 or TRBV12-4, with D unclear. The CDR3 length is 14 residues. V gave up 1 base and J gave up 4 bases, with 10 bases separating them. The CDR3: CASSLVLEIYGYTF. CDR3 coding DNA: TGTGCCAGCAGTTTAGTTTTAGAGATCTATGGCTACACCTTC.

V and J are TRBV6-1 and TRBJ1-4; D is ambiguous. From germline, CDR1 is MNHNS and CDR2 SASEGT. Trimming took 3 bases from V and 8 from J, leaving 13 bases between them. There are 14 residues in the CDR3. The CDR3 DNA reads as TGTGCCAGCAGTGACGATCCGGGTCGCGAAAAACTGTTTTTT. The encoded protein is CASSDDPGREKLFF.

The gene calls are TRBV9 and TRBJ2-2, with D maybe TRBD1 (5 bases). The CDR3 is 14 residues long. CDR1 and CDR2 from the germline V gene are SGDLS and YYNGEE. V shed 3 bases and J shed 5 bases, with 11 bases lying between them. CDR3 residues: CASSGSGFTGELFF. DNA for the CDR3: TGTGCCAGCAGCGGGTCAGGGTTTACCGGGGAGCTGTTTTTT.

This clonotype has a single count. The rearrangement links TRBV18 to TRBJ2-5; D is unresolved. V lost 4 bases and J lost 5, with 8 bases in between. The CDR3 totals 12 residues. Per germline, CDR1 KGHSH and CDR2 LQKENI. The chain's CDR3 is CASSRVRETQYF. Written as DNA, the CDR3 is TGTGCCAGCTCACGGGTCAGGGAGACCCAGTACTTC.

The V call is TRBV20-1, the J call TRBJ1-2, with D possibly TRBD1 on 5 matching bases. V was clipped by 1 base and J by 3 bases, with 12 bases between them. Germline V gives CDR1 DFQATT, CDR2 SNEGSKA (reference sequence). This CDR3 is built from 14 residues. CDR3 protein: CSARAVDRYYGYTF. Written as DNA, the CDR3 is TGCAGTGCTAGAGCCGTAGACAGATACTATGGCTACACCTTC.

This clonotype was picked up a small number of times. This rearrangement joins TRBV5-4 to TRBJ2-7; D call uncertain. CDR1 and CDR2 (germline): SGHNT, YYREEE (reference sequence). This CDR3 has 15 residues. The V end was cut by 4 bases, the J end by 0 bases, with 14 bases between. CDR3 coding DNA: TGTGCCAGCAGCCCCTTCGGTGCATTCTCCTACGAGCAGTACTTC. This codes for CASSPFGAFSYEQYF. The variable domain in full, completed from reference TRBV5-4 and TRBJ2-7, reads ETGVTQSPTHLIKTRGQQVTLRCSSQSGHNTVSWYQQALGQGPQFIFQYYREEENGRGNFPPRFSGLQFPNYSSELNVNALELDDSALYLCASSPFGAFSYEQYFGPGTRLTVT.

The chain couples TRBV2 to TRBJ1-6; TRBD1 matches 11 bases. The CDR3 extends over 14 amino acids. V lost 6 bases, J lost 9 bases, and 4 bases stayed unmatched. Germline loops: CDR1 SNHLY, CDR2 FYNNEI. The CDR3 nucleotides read TGTGCCAGCAGGGGGGACAGGGGGTTTTCACCCCTCCACTTT. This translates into CASRGDRGFSPLHF.

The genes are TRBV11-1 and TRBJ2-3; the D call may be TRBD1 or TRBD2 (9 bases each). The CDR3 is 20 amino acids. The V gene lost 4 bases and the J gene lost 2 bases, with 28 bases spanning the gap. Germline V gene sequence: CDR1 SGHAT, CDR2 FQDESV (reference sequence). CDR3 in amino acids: CASSSTGGSPLAGITDTQYF. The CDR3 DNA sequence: TGTGCCAGCAGCTCCACAGGGGGCTCCCCACTAGCGGGTATCACAGATACGCAGTATTTT.